This record concerns one T cell receptor (beta chain) sequence. Its antigen remains unknown. This record comes from a study of blood T cells in healthy people across ages. About the study: The template switching approach captured approximately one barcoded beta molecule for every two T cells.

General study points: Unsorted PBMC input precluded a conclusive naive versus antigen-experienced comparison.

Combining a sample-barcoded 5' primer with a J-beta primer mix, a second PCR ran for roughly 6 to 12 cycles. A template-switch adaptor containing 12 random nucleotides labeled each cDNA molecule. TCRdb fed the 5' RACE reads into MiXCR, producing one record per CDR3 protein. The sample holds about a million distinct CDR3 sequences; about two fifths are singletons and the top ten take roughly 13%. The CDR3 sequence is 13 residues long. Germline V lookup: CDR1 ENHRY, CDR2 SYGVKD. This TCR derives from a man between 18 and 35 years old in good health. The sample was blood. This chain connects TRBV10-3 to TRBJ2-5, with 7 bases fitting TRBD1. The J call may be incorrect, as the DNA end agrees better with TRBJ2-7. This chain's CDR3 is CAISGKGADEQYF. In DNA, the CDR3 is TGTGCCATCAGTGGCAAGGGGGCGGACGAGCAGTACTTC.